Shown below are 11 T cell receptor beta chains from a single sample sequenced in a study of CD8 T cells in ankylosing spondylitis. Regarding the study as a whole: Ankylosing spondylitis blood seemed to carry a telltale TCR beta motif made of eight or nine highly homologous variants.

These receptors lack a known antigen. Each CDR3 protein is one row after TCRdb ran MiXCR on the 5' RACE reads. The data hold around 540,000 distinct CDR3 sequences, with 10% to 15% observed a single time. The specimen was blood, either unsorted or a sorted T cell fraction (not recorded which). The receptors stem from a male donor with ankylosing spondylitis.

The chain couples TRBV18 to TRBJ2-1, with 8 nucleotides matching TRBD1. Unmatched junction bases numbered 17, after V lost 2 bases and J lost 5 bases. The CDR3 is made up of 19 amino acids. Germline V gives CDR1 KGHSH, CDR2 LQKENI. The CDR3 coding sequence is TGTGCCAGCTCACCATTAAGCCGGTTTAGTCTGGACAGGGACAATGAGCAGTTCTTC. Encoded protein: CASSPLSRFSLDRDNEQFF. Complete variable domain (other parts from reference TRBV18 and TRBJ2-1): NAGVMQNPRHLVRRRGQEARLRCSPMKGHSHVYWYRQLPEEGLKFMVYLQKENIIDESGMPKERFSAEFPKEGPSILRIQQVVRGDSAAYFCASSPLSRFSLDRDNEQFFGPGTRLTVL.

The chain links TRBV7-8 to TRBJ2-5; no reliable D call. The CDR3 is 16 residues long. Per germline, CDR1 SGHVS and CDR2 FQNEAQ. V lost 1 base, J lost 0 bases, and 12 bases lay in between. In DNA form, the CDR3 reads TGTGCCAGCAGCTTAGTGATTCGGCAACACCAAGAGACCCAGTACTTC. Translation: CASSLVIRQHQETQYF. Full variable domain (remainder filled in from reference TRBV7-8 and TRBJ2-5): GAGVSQSPRYKVAKRGQDVALRCDPISGHVSLFWYQQALGQGPEFLTYFQNEAQLDKSGLPSDRFFAERPEGSVSTLKIQRTQQEDSAVYLCASSLVIRQHQETQYFGPGTRLLVL.

This clonotype occurred a few times. This chain connects TRBV5-6 to TRBJ1-1; 7 positions match TRBD1. V trimming: 4 bases; J trimming: 3 bases; junction bases outside the gene matches: 6. Germline CDR1 and CDR2: SGHDT and YYEEEE. This CDR3 region has 14 residues. CDR3 nucleotides: TGTGCCAGCAGCCTATTCACAGGGGACACTGAAGCTTTCTTT. Encoded protein: CASSLFTGDTEAFF. The entire variable domain, with the rest obtained from reference TRBV5-6 and TRBJ1-1, is as follows: DAGVTQSPTHLIKTRGQQVTLRCSPKSGHDTVSWYQQALGQGPQFIFQYYEEEERQRGNFPDRFSGHQFPNYSSELNVNALLLGDSALYLCASSLFTGDTEAFFGQGTRLTVV.

The V gene is TRBV25-1, the J gene TRBJ2-1, with 7 nucleotides matching TRBD1. This CDR3 region has 18 residues. Trimming cost V 3 bases and J 8 bases; bases outside gene matches: 19. The germline V gene encodes CDR1 MGHDK and CDR2 SYGVNS. CDR3 in DNA: TGTGCCAGCAGTGATCACACAGGGGTACGAAAATTAAGGGATGAGCAGTTCTTC. Protein: CASSDHTGVRKLRDEQFF.

This clonotype has a handful of counts. This chain connects TRBV5-4 to TRBJ2-7, with D tentatively TRBD1 (6 bases). The CDR3 loop spans 14 amino acids. V lost 2 bases, J lost 3 bases, and 12 bases lay in between. From germline, CDR1 is SGHNT and CDR2 YYREEE (reference sequence). This CDR3 is CASSFGQSHYEQYF. In nucleotides, the CDR3 is TGTGCCAGCAGCTTCGGACAGTCCCACTACGAGCAGTACTTC.

This clonotype was observed a handful of times. V usage is TRBV18 and J usage is TRBJ2-7; D perhaps matches TRBD2 (5 bases). CDR1 and CDR2 (germline): KGHSH, LQKENI. CDR3 length equals 14 residues. The germline V and J ends were trimmed by 1 base and 0 bases, with 7 bases remaining between them. The CDR3 is CASSPLGDSYEQYF. The DNA of the CDR3 is TGTGCCAGCTCACCACTCGGGGACTCCTACGAGCAGTACTTC.

This clonotype appeared a few times. J is TRBJ1-2 and V is TRBV7-9, with unresolved D. Germline lookup yields CDR1 SEHNR and CDR2 FQNEAQ (reference sequence). This CDR3 is built from 13 residues. Trimming removed 3 bases from V and 4 bases from J, with 9 bases in between. The CDR3 nucleotides read TGTGCCAGCAGCTTTGGGCAGCGCTATGGCTACACCTTC. Its translation: CASSFGQRYGYTF.

This clonotype was seen many times. At one boundary the junction diverges from the germline segment, which might be a read error. The chain joins TRBV19 to TRBJ1-5; D perhaps matches TRBD1 (5 bases). Germline V lookup: CDR1 LNHDA, CDR2 SQIVND (reference sequence). CDR3 length equals 18 residues. CDR3 amino acids: CASSLDSQSRGGNQPQHF. The CDR3 bases are TGTGCCAGTAGTTTAGACAGCCAGTCCCGCGGAGGGAATCAGCCCCAGCATTTT.

This clonotype was detected many times. The rearrangement links TRBV20-1 to TRBJ2-7, with a tentative D call TRBD2 (5 bases). This CDR3 comprises 16 residues. Germline loops: CDR1 DFQATT, CDR2 SNEGSKA (reference sequence). Trimming took 6 bases from V and 0 from J, leaving 21 bases between them. Here the CDR3 reads CSAPLGFVGVSYEQYF. As DNA, the CDR3 is TGCAGTGCCCCCCTTGGGTTCGTGGGAGTCTCCTACGAGCAGTACTTC.

This clonotype was seen a handful of times. V and J are TRBV14 and TRBJ1-1; possibly TRBD1 for D (6 bases). V was pared by 6 bases and J by 7 bases, with 15 bases between. CDR1 is SGHDN, CDR2 FVKESK, per germline. The CDR3 is 13 residues long. CDR3 bases: TGTGCCAGCAGTTCACAGAGGGGGATTGAAGCTTTCTTT. Protein product: CASSSQRGIEAFF.

The V and J genes are TRBV7-9 and TRBJ2-3; D is possibly TRBD1 (5 bases). This CDR3 has 14 amino acids. The V gene lost 3 bases and the J gene lost 3 bases, with 10 bases spanning the gap. The V gene's germline CDR1 is SEHNR and CDR2 FQNEAQ (reference sequence). The CDR3, as DNA: TGTGCCAGCAGCTTGCAGGGTCTGACAGATACGCAGTATTTT. This translates into CASSLQGLTDTQYF.